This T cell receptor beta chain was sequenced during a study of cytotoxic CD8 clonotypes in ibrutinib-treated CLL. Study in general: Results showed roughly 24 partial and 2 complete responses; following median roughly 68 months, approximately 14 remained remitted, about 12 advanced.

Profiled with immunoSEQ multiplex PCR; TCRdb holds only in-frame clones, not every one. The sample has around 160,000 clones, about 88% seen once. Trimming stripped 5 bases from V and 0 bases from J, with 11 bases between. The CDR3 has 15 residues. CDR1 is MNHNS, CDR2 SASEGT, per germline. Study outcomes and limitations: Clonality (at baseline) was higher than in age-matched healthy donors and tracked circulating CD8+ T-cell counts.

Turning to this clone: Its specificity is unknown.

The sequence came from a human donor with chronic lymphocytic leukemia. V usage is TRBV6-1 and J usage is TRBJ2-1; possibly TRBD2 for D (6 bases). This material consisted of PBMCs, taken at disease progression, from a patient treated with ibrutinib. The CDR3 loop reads CASSRRESSYNEQFF. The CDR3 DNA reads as TGTGCCAGCAGTCGGAGGGAAAGCTCCTACAATGAGCAGTTCTTC.